A selection of T cell receptor beta chains follows, all from one sample in a study of radiotherapy plus CTLA-4 blockade in lung cancer. Sequenced by immunoSEQ multiplex PCR; TCRdb stores in-frame clones only, minus some. The sample contains about 87,000 clones, around 90% of which appear only once. Material: peripheral blood, obtained from a patient treated with radiotherapy plus ipilimumab. Every receptor here comes from a human donor with non-small cell lung cancer that progressed on radiotherapy plus ipilimumab. Both conserved end residues are part of each CDR3. Fields, in order: CDR3 protein, CDR3 DNA, clone size, J gene, D gene, V gene. D genes are given only for firm matches. Clone sizes are given selectively: once, few, many, or a class where the clone is expanded.

CDR3: CASSLTGSGANVLTF
DNA: TGTGCCAGCAGCTTAACAGGCTCTGGGGCCAACGTCCTGACTTTC
size: -
J: TRBJ2-6
D: -
V: TRBV7-3

CDR3: CASRGQGSYGYTF
DNA: TGTGCCAGCAGAGGGCAGGGTTCCTATGGCTACACCTTC
size: -
J: TRBJ1-2
D: -
V: TRBV6-5

CDR3: CASSYFHSNQPQHF
DNA: TGTGCCAGCAGTTACTTTCATAGCAATCAGCCCCAGCATTTT
size: once
J: TRBJ1-5
D: -
V: TRBV6-6

CDR3: CASSLSQNYEQYF
DNA: TGTGCCAGCAGTTTGAGCCAGAACTACGAGCAGTACTTC
size: -
J: TRBJ2-7
D: -
V: TRBV27

CDR3: CAISESTTDNSPLHF
DNA: TGTGCCATCAGTGAGTCGACGACAGATAATTCACCCCTCCACTTT
size: few
J: TRBJ1-6
D: -
V: TRBV10-3

CDR3: CASSPRGGVDTIYF
DNA: TGTGCCAGCTCACCAAGGGGCGGCGTTGACACCATATATTTT
size: -
J: TRBJ1-3
D: -
V: TRBV18

CDR3: CASSGGDQYF
DNA: TGTGCCAGCAGCGGGGGAGACCAGTACTTC
size: -
J: TRBJ2-5
D: -
V: TRBV7-8

CDR3: CASSLDIINEKLFF
DNA: TGTGCCAGCAGTCTGGACATCATTAATGAAAAACTGTTTTTT
size: -
J: TRBJ1-4
D: -
V: TRBV7-2

CDR3: CASSPVNTDYGYTF
DNA: TGCGCCAGCAGCCCGGTCAACACGGATTATGGCTACACCTTC
size: -
J: TRBJ1-2
D: -
V: TRBV5-1

CDR3: CATSRPGTLNTEAFF
DNA: TGTGCCACCAGCAGACCCGGGACACTGAACACTGAAGCTTTCTTT
size: -
J: TRBJ1-1
D: -
V: TRBV15

CDR3: CASTARMFPLNQPQHF
DNA: TGTGCCAGTACCGCTCGGATGTTCCCGCTCAATCAGCCCCAGCATTTT
size: -
J: TRBJ1-5
D: -
V: TRBV19

CDR3: CASSPTGPDGYTF
DNA: TGTGCCAGCAGTCCTACCGGGCCAGATGGCTACACCTTC
size: -
J: TRBJ1-2
D: -
V: TRBV6-6

CDR3: CASSLGGLNTEAFF
DNA: TGCGCCAGCAGCTTGGGGGGGTTGAACACTGAAGCTTTCTTT
size: -
J: TRBJ1-1
D: -
V: TRBV5-1

CDR3: CASSQVKGAGNTIYF
DNA: TGCGCCAGCAGCCAAGTTAAAGGGGCGGGAAACACCATATATTTT
size: -
J: TRBJ1-3
D: -
V: TRBV4-3

CDR3: CASSLRTGSSGELFF
DNA: TGCGCCAGCAGCCTCAGGACAGGGAGTTCCGGGGAGCTGTTTTTT
size: -
J: TRBJ2-2
D: TRBD1
V: TRBV5-1

CDR3: CASRSVQSSGNTIYF
DNA: TGTGCCAGTAGATCGGTACAGAGCTCTGGAAACACCATATATTTT
size: -
J: TRBJ1-3
D: -
V: TRBV19

CDR3: CASSLEHSGSEFF
DNA: TGTGCCAGCAGCTTAGAACACTCGGGGTCCGAGTTCTTC
size: -
J: TRBJ2-1
D: -
V: TRBV7-9

CDR3: CASSVQHLYNSPLHF
DNA: TGTGCCAGTAGTGTTCAGCACTTATATAATTCACCCCTCCACTTT
size: -
J: TRBJ1-6
D: -
V: TRBV19

CDR3: CAWSGRFIGELFF
DNA: TGTGCCTGGAGTGGGCGATTTATCGGGGAGCTGTTTTTT
size: -
J: TRBJ2-2
D: -
V: TRBV30

CDR3: CASSLPSYEQYF
DNA: TGTGCCAGCAGCCTCCCCTCCTACGAGCAGTACTTC
size: once
J: TRBJ2-7
D: -
V: TRBV7-8

CDR3: CASSLAAGTYEQYF
DNA: TGCGCCAGCAGCTTGGCCGCAGGTACCTACGAGCAGTACTTC
size: -
J: TRBJ2-7
D: -
V: TRBV5-1

CDR3: CAISERASGHGDQPQHF
DNA: TGTGCCATCAGTGAGCGGGCGTCGGGACACGGCGATCAGCCCCAGCATTTT
size: -
J: TRBJ1-5
D: -
V: TRBV10-3

CDR3: CASSRSLGEGTGELFF
DNA: TGTGCCAGCAGCCGATCATTGGGGGAGGGCACCGGGGAGCTGTTTTTT
size: -
J: TRBJ2-2
D: TRBD2
V: TRBV11-2

CDR3: CASSRQFTDTQYF
DNA: TGTGCCAGCAGCCGACAATTCACAGATACGCAGTATTTT
size: -
J: TRBJ2-3
D: -
V: TRBV7-2

CDR3: CASSQDSAGGRGYTF
DNA: TGCGCCAGCAGCCAAGATTCGGCAGGGGGCCGTGGCTACACCTTC
size: -
J: TRBJ1-2
D: TRBD1
V: TRBV4-3

CDR3: CASSPTGLSYEQYF
DNA: TGTGCCTCCTCACCGACAGGCCTTTCCTACGAGCAGTACTTC
size: -
J: TRBJ2-7
D: -
V: TRBV30

CDR3: CASSLSHEQFF
DNA: TGTGCCAGCAGCTTATCGCATGAGCAGTTCTTC
size: -
J: TRBJ2-1
D: -
V: TRBV11-2

CDR3: CASSPVRTSPYEQYF
DNA: TGTGCCAGCAGTCCCGTTAGAACTAGCCCCTACGAGCAGTACTTC
size: -
J: TRBJ2-7
D: -
V: TRBV27

CDR3: CATSTLTGTQYF
DNA: TGTGCCACCAGCACCCTCACCGGGACCCAGTACTTC
size: -
J: TRBJ2-5
D: -
V: TRBV15

CDR3: CASSLVSGQSNSPLHF
DNA: TGCGCCAGCAGCTTGGTGTCAGGGCAGAGTAATTCACCCCTCCACTTT
size: -
J: TRBJ1-6
D: -
V: TRBV5-1

CDR3: CASMPRRNMNTEAFF
DNA: TGCGCCAGTATGCCTAGGAGGAACATGAACACTGAAGCTTTCTTT
size: -
J: TRBJ1-1
D: -
V: TRBV19

CDR3: CASSPSPGWSIYGYTF
DNA: TGTGCCAGCAGCCCCAGCCCGGGGTGGAGCATCTATGGCTACACCTTC
size: -
J: TRBJ1-2
D: -
V: TRBV5-8

CDR3: CARGDSYNSPLHF
DNA: TGTGCCAGGGGAGACAGCTATAATTCACCCCTCCACTTT
size: -
J: TRBJ1-6
D: -
V: TRBV2

CDR3: CASSGTGNANTEAFF
DNA: TGCGCCAGCAGCGGGACAGGGAACGCGAACACTGAAGCTTTCTTT
size: -
J: TRBJ1-1
D: TRBD1
V: TRBV5-1

CDR3: CSAGQGAAYEQYF
DNA: TGCAGCGCTGGACAGGGGGCGGCCTACGAGCAGTACTTC
size: -
J: TRBJ2-7
D: TRBD1
V: TRBV29-1

CDR3: CASSPSWDNSPLHF
DNA: TGTGCCAGCAGCCCTTCGTGGGATAATTCACCCCTCCACTTT
size: -
J: TRBJ1-6
D: -
V: TRBV2

CDR3: CASTRGAPNEKLFF
DNA: TGTGCCAGCACACGGGGGGCACCTAATGAAAAACTGTTTTTT
size: -
J: TRBJ1-4
D: -
V: TRBV6-5

CDR3: CASSLPDRPNEQFF
DNA: TGTGCCAGCAGCCTTCCGGACAGGCCGAATGAGCAGTTCTTC
size: -
J: TRBJ2-1
D: TRBD1
V: TRBV7-2

CDR3: CASSQWRYNEQFF
DNA: TGCGCCAGCAGCCAATGGCGGTACAATGAGCAGTTCTTC
size: -
J: TRBJ2-1
D: -
V: TRBV4-3

CDR3: CASSPAASHGYTF
DNA: TGTGCCAGCAGTCCCGCCGCGTCCCATGGCTACACCTTC
size: -
J: TRBJ1-2
D: -
V: TRBV16

CDR3: CASSSGLEPNEQFF
DNA: TGTGCCAGCAGCTCAGGACTAGAACCCAATGAGCAGTTCTTC
size: once
J: TRBJ2-1
D: TRBD2
V: TRBV7-3

CDR3: CASSPRGREETQYF
DNA: TGCGCCAGCAGCCCACGCGGGAGAGAAGAGACCCAGTACTTC
size: -
J: TRBJ2-5
D: TRBD2
V: TRBV4-1

CDR3: CASGPSTQGGLYEQYF
DNA: TGCGCCAGCGGCCCCTCGACGCAGGGGGGTCTTTACGAGCAGTACTTC
size: -
J: TRBJ2-7
D: -
V: TRBV5-1

CDR3: CASSPRDRTFPF
DNA: TGTGCCAGCAGCCCGCGGGACAGAACGTTCCCCTTC
size: once
J: TRBJ2-7
D: -
V: TRBV11-3

CDR3: CASSPSPANTGELFF
DNA: TGTGCCAGCAGCCCTTCCCCGGCGAACACCGGGGAGCTGTTTTTT
size: -
J: TRBJ2-2
D: -
V: TRBV9

CDR3: CASSLGLGLAGGITGELFF
DNA: TGTGCCAGCAGCTTAGGCCTCGGACTAGCGGGAGGTATCACCGGGGAGCTGTTTTTT
size: -
J: TRBJ2-2
D: TRBD2
V: TRBV13

CDR3: CASSPMADTQYF
DNA: TGTGCCAGCTCACCAATGGCAGATACGCAGTATTTT
size: -
J: TRBJ2-3
D: -
V: TRBV18

CDR3: CAWSGPGRSNQPQHF
DNA: TGTGCCTGGAGTGGACCCGGGAGAAGCAATCAGCCCCAGCATTTT
size: -
J: TRBJ1-5
D: -
V: TRBV30

CDR3: CASSLDGGARLDTQYF
DNA: TGCGCCAGCAGCTTGGATGGCGGGGCCCGGCTGGATACGCAGTATTTT
size: once
J: TRBJ2-3
D: -
V: TRBV5-1

CDR3: CASSVGPEGAQYF
DNA: TGCGCCAGCAGCGTGGGGCCCGAGGGGGCCCAGTACTTC
size: -
J: TRBJ2-5
D: -
V: TRBV5-1

CDR3: CASSSTGNTEAFF
DNA: TGTGCCAGCAGCTCGACAGGGAACACTGAAGCTTTCTTT
size: -
J: TRBJ1-1
D: -
V: TRBV7-6

CDR3: CASSQESGYNEQFF
DNA: TGCGCCAGCAGCCAAGAATCGGGGTACAATGAGCAGTTCTTC
size: once
J: TRBJ2-1
D: -
V: TRBV4-3

CDR3: CASSFMGQQNTEAFF
DNA: TGTGCCAGCAGCTTCATGGGACAACAGAACACTGAAGCTTTCTTT
size: -
J: TRBJ1-1
D: -
V: TRBV7-9

CDR3: CASSLEGLVGPLANEQFF
DNA: TGCGCCAGCAGCTTGGAGGGACTAGTCGGGCCCCTAGCAAATGAGCAGTTCTTC
size: -
J: TRBJ2-1
D: TRBD2
V: TRBV5-1

CDR3: CASINPPSGAEQYF
DNA: TGTGCCAGCATCAACCCACCTAGCGGGGCCGAGCAGTACTTC
size: -
J: TRBJ2-7
D: TRBD2
V: TRBV6-6

CDR3: CASSPRGSTQYF
DNA: TGTGCCAGCTCACCTCGGGGGAGTACGCAGTATTTT
size: -
J: TRBJ2-3
D: -
V: TRBV18

CDR3: CASSQGEGRGTEAFF
DNA: TGTGCCAGCAGCCAAGGGGAGGGTAGAGGCACTGAAGCTTTCTTT
size: once
J: TRBJ1-1
D: -
V: TRBV9

CDR3: CASSHSGRLFHEQFF
DNA: TGCGCCAGCAGTCATAGCGGGAGGCTTTTCCATGAGCAGTTCTTC
size: once
J: TRBJ2-1
D: TRBD2
V: TRBV10-1

CDR3: CASSQAGLGTDTQYF
DNA: TGTGCCAGCAGCCAAGCGGGACTCGGCACAGATACGCAGTATTTT
size: -
J: TRBJ2-3
D: TRBD2
V: TRBV5-4

CDR3: CASSLSGTGSGYTF
DNA: TGTGCCAGCAGCTTAAGTGGGACAGGGTCCGGCTACACCTTC
size: -
J: TRBJ1-2
D: TRBD1
V: TRBV7-9